One and the same sample provided the 11 T cell receptor beta chains below, sequenced in a study of blood T cell repertoires in COVID-19. Profiling relied on immunoSEQ multiplex PCR, and the TCRdb table lists in-frame clones only, not all of them. Of more than 250,000 clones listed, more than 75% are singletons. Sequencing was done on a sample of PBMCs or T cells enriched from blood (not recorded which). The receptors were gathered from a young woman who had recovered from COVID-19.

CDR3 sequence (DNA): TGCGCCAGCAGCTTACAGGTTTACATGAACACTGAAGCTTTCTTT. This codes for CASSLQVYMNTEAFF. The V gene is TRBV4-1, the J gene TRBJ1-1; D perhaps matches TRBD1 (5 bases). V lost 5 bases and J lost 0, with 13 bases in between. The CDR3 is 15 amino acids. Germline V gene lookup returns CDR1 MGHRA and CDR2 YSYEKL.

The chain has TRBV11-2 and TRBJ1-2; TRBD1 might be the D (6 bases). Germline values: CDR1 SGHAT, CDR2 FQNNGV. The ends were cut back, 4 bases at V and 4 bases at J, with 19 bases in the middle. The CDR3 runs to 16 residues. The DNA of the CDR3 is TGTGCCAGCAGCTCCTCTGAGGGGGGGCTGTTCTATGGCTACACCTTC. This codes for CASSSSEGGLFYGYTF.

This chain joins TRBV3-1 (or the pseudogene TRBV3-2) and TRBJ1-1; 7 bases are shared with TRBD1. Germline V gene sequence: CDR1 LGHDT, CDR2 YNNKEL (reference sequence). This CDR3 comprises 14 residues. Trimming removed 3 bases from V and 4 bases from J; junction bases left unmatched: 5. CDR3 in amino acids: CASSQRGRGTEAFF. In nucleotides, the CDR3 is TGTGCCAGCAGCCAGAGGGGGCGCGGCACTGAAGCTTTCTTT.

This chain connects TRBV6-1 to TRBJ2-3; 7 bases are shared with TRBD1. The V and J ends lost 2 bases and 4 bases, in that order; junction bases with no gene match: 15. CDR1 is MNHNS, CDR2 SASEGT, per germline. The CDR3 is 18 amino acids. DNA for the CDR3: TGTGCCAGCAGTGAAAGGGTAAGGGGGCGAAGTAAACCAGATACGCAGTATTTT. Its translation: CASSERVRGRSKPDTQYF.

The chain couples TRBV9 to TRBJ1-2; 8 bases map to TRBD1. Germline lookup yields CDR1 SGDLS and CDR2 YYNGEE. This CDR3 contains 16 residues. V gave up 0 bases and J gave up 1 base; unmatched junction bases: 5. CDR3 residues: CASSVGTGYGNYGYTF. The CDR3, as DNA: TGTGCCAGCAGCGTAGGGACAGGGTACGGTAACTATGGCTACACCTTC.

This clone occurred a few times. The chain combines TRBV5-1 with TRBJ2-1; TRBD1 is a possible D gene (7 bases). The CDR3 is 16 amino acids. Germline V gene lookup returns CDR1 SGHRS and CDR2 YFSETQ. Trimming took 4 bases from V and 2 from J, leaving 16 bases between them. CDR3 DNA: TGCGCCAGCAGCCCGGAGGGGGCGGCAACCTACAATGAGCAGTTCTTC. Translating it yields CASSPEGAATYNEQFF.

This chain connects TRBV6-5 to TRBJ1-2, with 7 bases lining up with TRBD1. Per the germline V gene, CDR1 is MNHEY and CDR2 is SVGAGI. Trimming removed 4 bases from V and 4 bases from J; junction bases left unmatched: 9. This CDR3 has 15 amino acids. The CDR3 loop is CASSWTQGDGYGYTF. CDR3 DNA: TGTGCCAGCAGTTGGACTCAGGGGGATGGCTATGGCTACACCTTC.

The V call is TRBV29-1, the J call TRBJ1-5, with a possible D match to TRBD1 (6 bases). Looked up from germline, CDR1 is SQVTM and CDR2 is ANQGSEA. Trimming removed 7 bases at V and 6 bases at J, with 16 bases between. The CDR3 extends over 13 amino acids. In DNA, the CDR3 is TGCAGCGCCCTCGGGGGGCCGGGTCAGCCCCAGCATTTT. This codes for CSALGGPGQPQHF.

The rearrangement joins TRBV3-1 (or the pseudogene TRBV3-2) to TRBJ2-1; 14 positions match TRBD2. The ends lost 0 bases at V and 8 bases at J; junction bases unmatched: 6. The CDR3 extends over 17 amino acids. The germline V gene has CDR1 LGHDT and CDR2 YNNKEL (reference sequence). This CDR3 is CASSQERGTSGSYEQFF. CDR3 sequence (DNA): TGTGCCAGCAGCCAAGAAAGAGGGACTAGCGGGAGCTATGAGCAGTTCTTC.

The chain carries TRBV7-8 and TRBJ2-5; 8 nucleotides agree with TRBD2. The CDR3 has 17 residues. The trim removed 0 bases at V and 5 bases at J, leaving 11 bases unmatched. CDR1 SGHVS and CDR2 FQNEAQ come from the germline V gene. CDR3: CASSLAGQSGGQETQYF. The CDR3 DNA reads as TGTGCCAGCAGCTTAGCCGGACAGTCGGGGGGGCAGGAGACCCAGTACTTC.

This clone was detected only a few times. The J gene is TRBJ1-1, the V gene TRBV7-9, with TRBD1 matching 7 bases. V lost 5 bases, J lost 5 bases, and 5 bases stayed unmatched. The V gene's germline CDR1 is SEHNR and CDR2 FQNEAQ (reference sequence). The length of the CDR3 is 13 residues. The CDR3, as DNA: TGTGCCAGCAGCAGGGGGCTAGGAACTGAAGCTTTCTTT. Protein sequence: CASSRGLGTEAFF.